The 11 T cell receptor beta chains reported below all come from one sample, sequenced in a study of cytomegalovirus exposure and HLA in healthy donors. The PCR ran on 60 Vbeta and 13 Jbeta primers. Some clones are missing from TCRdb's copy, which holds only in-frame ones; the method was immunoSEQ multiplex PCR. This sample has about 200,000 clones; 70% to 80% occur once, and the top ten carry around 0.4%. The specimen sequenced was PBMCs. These receptors were collected from a male donor in good health and CMV-seropositive.

This clone was found a few times. The chain has TRBV10-1 and TRBJ1-1; possible D gene TRBD1, 5 bases. The V end lost 6 bases, the J end lost 9 bases, and 11 bases lay between the germline ends. From germline, CDR1 is WNHNN and CDR2 SYGVQD (reference sequence). The length of the CDR3 is 11 residues. DNA of the CDR3: TGCGCCAGCAGAAGACAGCCCAAAGCTTTCTTT. This encodes CASRRQPKAFF.

The V gene is TRBV7-2, the J gene TRBJ2-1, with TRBD1 matching over 9 bases. The CDR3 totals 15 residues. Germline CDR1 and CDR2: SGHTA and FQGNSA. The junction had 10 bases not matched to a gene; V was cut back by 4 bases and J by 9 bases. The CDR3 sequence is CASSSRTGVMSEQFF. The CDR3 coding sequence is TGTGCCAGCAGCTCCCGGACAGGGGTCATGTCTGAGCAGTTCTTC.

V is TRBV11-2 and J is TRBJ1-1, with TRBD1 as a possible D gene (5 bases). The CDR3 spans 14 residues. Germline values: CDR1 SGHAT, CDR2 FQNNGV. Trimming removed 2 bases from V and 6 bases from J, with 13 bases in between. The CDR3 DNA is TGTGCCAGCAGCTTATCATCAGGGTTTGCTGAAGCTTTCTTT. This codes for CASSLSSGFAEAFF.

This chain links TRBV7-6 with TRBJ2-3; D perhaps matches TRBD2 (6 bases). Germline CDR1 and CDR2: SGHVS and FNYEAQ. With 5 bases removed from V and 5 bases from J, the gap between germline ends came to 14 bases. CDR3 length: 14 residues. CDR3 nucleotide sequence: TGTGCCAGCAGCCGTGGGGACTGGCTAGATACGCAGTATTTT. Translating it yields CASSRGDWLDTQYF. The full variable domain, in which reference TRBV7-6 and TRBJ2-3 provide the parts outside the CDR3, is GAGVSQSPRYKVTKRGQDVALRCDPISGHVSLYWYRQALGQGPEFLTYFNYEAQQDKSGLPNDRFSAERPEGSISTLTIQRTEQRDSAMYRCASSRGDWLDTQYFGPGTRLTVL.

The rearrangement uses TRBV7-6 and TRBJ2-7, with D tentatively TRBD1 (5 bases). Looked up from germline, CDR1 is SGHVS and CDR2 is FNYEAQ. V was cut by 4 bases and J by 7 bases, with 14 bases left in between. CDR3 length equals 13 residues. This CDR3 reads CASSSGRVVEQYF. In nucleotides, the CDR3 is TGTGCCAGCAGCTCCGGCAGGGTGGTAGAGCAGTACTTC. Filled out from reference TRBV7-6 and TRBJ2-7, the complete variable domain reads GAGVSQSPRYKVTKRGQDVALRCDPISGHVSLYWYRQALGQGPEFLTYFNYEAQQDKSGLPNDRFSAERPEGSISTLTIQRTEQRDSAMYRCASSSGRVVEQYFGPGTRLTVT.

V gene TRBV15 combines with J gene TRBJ1-1, with a possible D match to TRBD1 (5 bases). CDR3 length equals 16 residues. Trimming pared 1 base from V and 3 bases from J, leaving 15 bases between. CDR1 is LNHNV and CDR2 is YYDKDF in the germline V gene (reference sequence). Here the CDR3 DNA reads TGTGCCACCAGCAGAGTATGGAGGGGCAGGGACACTGAAGCTTTCTTT. Translated, it gives CATSRVWRGRDTEAFF.

The rearrangement links TRBV7-9 to TRBJ2-3; D is unclear. The germline CDR1 and CDR2 sequences are SEHNR and FQNEAQ (reference sequence). Trimming removed 1 base from V and 1 base from J, with 12 bases in between. The CDR3 sequence is 16 residues long. The CDR3, as DNA: TGTGCCAGCAGCTTAGTCCCCTCGAGAGGCACAGATACGCAGTATTTT. Amino acids: CASSLVPSRGTDTQYF.

The V and J genes are TRBV5-1 and TRBJ1-6; 9 bases match TRBD1. Germline V gene sequence: CDR1 SGHRS, CDR2 YFSETQ. The CDR3 is 15 residues long. Trimming cost V 1 base and J 5 bases; bases outside gene matches: 1. The CDR3 is CASSLRTGDNSPLHF. The CDR3 nucleotides read TGCGCCAGCAGCTTGAGGACAGGGGATAATTCACCCCTCCACTTT. The variable domain in full, completed from reference TRBV5-1 and TRBJ1-6, reads KAGVTQTPRYLIKTRGQQVTLSCSPISGHRSVSWYQQTPGQGLQFLFEYFSETQRNKGNFPGRFSGRQFSNSRSEMNVSTLELGDSALYLCASSLRTGDNSPLHFGNGTRLTVT.

The chain recombines TRBV4-1 with TRBJ2-7; weak D call: TRBD1 (6 bases). V lost 3 bases and J 4 bases, leaving 10 bases between the germline ends. The germline gives CDR1 MGHRA, CDR2 YSYEKL. This CDR3 is built from 13 residues. The CDR3 region is CASSHLQGYEQYF. As DNA, the CDR3 is TGCGCCAGCAGCCACCTACAGGGTTACGAGCAGTACTTC.

There are a few counts of this clone. The genes are TRBV10-3 and TRBJ1-2; D gene uncertain. Trimming took 1 base from V and 0 from J, leaving 9 bases between them. CDR1 and CDR2 (germline): ENHRY, SYGVKD. The CDR3 has 15 amino acids. This CDR3 is CAISELGLSNYGYTF. CDR3 DNA: TGTGCCATCAGTGAGTTAGGACTCTCTAACTATGGCTACACCTTC.

V usage is TRBV25-1 and J usage is TRBJ2-4, with D unclear. The germline CDR1 and CDR2 sequences are MGHDK and SYGVNS. Trimming removed 5 bases from V and 8 bases from J, with 22 bases in between. The CDR3 contains 16 residues. CDR3 sequence (DNA): TGTGCCAGCAGTTCCTCCTCCCCGCCCCGGCAGGACATTCAGTACTTC. Amino acid sequence: CASSSSSPPRQDIQYF.